This note documents a single T cell receptor (beta chain) sequence. This sample was included in a study of control samples from healthy donors and cancer patients. Germline V gene data show CDR1 as SGHDN and CDR2 as FVKESK. There are 14 residues in the CDR3. V shed 1 base, J shed 7 bases, and the junction held 3 bases outside the gene matches. The repertoire was sequenced with immunoSEQ multiplex PCR; TCRdb's copy has only in-frame clones and lacks some. The profile shows 350,000 to 450,000 clones, around 90% of them singletons. Sequencing was done on a sample of PBMCs. The receptor comes from a man aged 35 to 55 with head and neck cancer. The V call is TRBV14, the J call TRBJ2-2; 7 bases fit TRBD1. The CDR3 DNA is TGTGCCAGCAGCCAAGTAGGGGGCCACGGGGAGCTGTTTTTT. It yields the protein CASSQVGGHGELFF.